This is a list of T cell receptor beta chains from one sample in a study of blood T cells in healthy people across ages. TCRdb re-analysed the 5' RACE reads in MiXCR, keeping a single row per CDR3 protein. The data hold around 780,000 distinct CDR3 sequences, with 25% to 30% observed a single time. The same data also contributed to another study, on T cells of mothers and their children.

The source material was blood. The receptors derive from a boy between 10 and 17 years old in good health. Each CDR3 is given with its conserved first and last residue. Each record gives: CDR3 length, J gene, D gene, V gene, clone size, CDR3 DNA, CDR3 protein. A D gene is named only where the DNA matches it firmly. Rows give clone size only sometimes, using once, few, many, or a class for an expanded clone.

len: 15
j_gene: TRBJ2-3
d_gene: TRBD2
v_gene: TRBV10-3
abundance: .
CDR3nt: TGTGCCATCAGTGACCCCGGGACTAGTGAAGATACGCAGTATTTT
CDR3aa: CAISDPGTSEDTQYF

len: 14
j_gene: TRBJ1-5
d_gene: .
v_gene: TRBV30
abundance: .
CDR3nt: TGTGCCTGGAGTGTTGGGTTTGGCAATCAGCCCCAGCATTTT
CDR3aa: CAWSVGFGNQPQHF

len: 19
j_gene: TRBJ1-4
d_gene: .
v_gene: TRBV4-2
abundance: .
CDR3nt: TGTGCCAGCAGCCAAGAGCCCTTCTTGAGAAAAGCAACTAATGAAAAACTGTTTTTT
CDR3aa: CASSQEPFLRKATNEKLFF

len: 12
j_gene: TRBJ2-5
d_gene: .
v_gene: TRBV20-1
abundance: many
CDR3nt: TGCAGTGCTAGGGTGTTGCAAGAGACCCAGTACTTC
CDR3aa: CSARVLQETQYF

len: 15
j_gene: TRBJ2-7
d_gene: TRBD1
v_gene: TRBV20-1
abundance: .
CDR3nt: TGCAGTGCTCTGTCAGGACAGGGAACTCCCTACGAGCAGTACTTC
CDR3aa: CSALSGQGTPYEQYF

len: 13
j_gene: TRBJ2-7
d_gene: TRBD2
v_gene: TRBV27
abundance: .
CDR3nt: TGTGCCAGCAGTACCCTAGCGGAAGACGAGCAGTACTTC
CDR3aa: CASSTLAEDEQYF

len: 14
j_gene: TRBJ2-5
d_gene: .
v_gene: TRBV5-1
abundance: .
CDR3nt: TGCGCCAGCAGCTTGTTCGCGGTAAGAGAGACCCAGTACTTC
CDR3aa: CASSLFAVRETQYF

len: 15
j_gene: TRBJ2-1
d_gene: .
v_gene: TRBV27
abundance: .
CDR3nt: TGTGCCAGCTCAGGACTGACCCATACTTACAATGAGCAGTTCTTC
CDR3aa: CASSGLTHTYNEQFF

len: 18
j_gene: TRBJ2-1
d_gene: .
v_gene: TRBV24-1
abundance: few
CDR3nt: TGTGCCACCAGTGATTCGCCTGGTTGGTCTCGCTCCTACAATGAGCAGTTCTTC
CDR3aa: CATSDSPGWSRSYNEQFF

len: 14
j_gene: TRBJ1-2
d_gene: TRBD1
v_gene: TRBV5-1
abundance: .
CDR3nt: TGCGCCAGCAGGGAGACAGGGGCTAACTATGGCTACACCTTC
CDR3aa: CASRETGANYGYTF

len: 14
j_gene: TRBJ1-1
d_gene: .
v_gene: TRBV5-1
abundance: few
CDR3nt: TGCGCCAGCAGCTTGGGTCATGAGGGCACTGAAGCTTTCTTT
CDR3aa: CASSLGHEGTEAFF

len: 15
j_gene: TRBJ2-3
d_gene: TRBD2
v_gene: TRBV12-3/TRBV12-4
abundance: few
CDR3nt: TGTGCCAGCAGTTTAGGACTAGCGTTTTCAGATACGCAGTATTTT
CDR3aa: CASSLGLAFSDTQYF

len: 15
j_gene: TRBJ1-2
d_gene: .
v_gene: TRBV2
abundance: .
CDR3nt: TGTGCCAACCCAATGGGGAGGGATGCCAAGGGTGGCTACACCTTC
CDR3aa: CANPMGRDAKGGYTF

len: 14
j_gene: TRBJ2-5
d_gene: .
v_gene: TRBV30
abundance: .
CDR3nt: TGTGCCTGGAGTGAGGGACGGTACCAAGAGACCCAGTACTTC
CDR3aa: CAWSEGRYQETQYF

len: 12
j_gene: TRBJ1-4
d_gene: .
v_gene: TRBV7-9
abundance: .
CDR3nt: TGTGCCAGCAGCCCATCCTCCGCTCCACTGTTTTTT
CDR3aa: CASSPSSAPLFF

len: 12
j_gene: TRBJ1-1
d_gene: TRBD1
v_gene: TRBV10-3
abundance: .
CDR3nt: TGTGCCATCAGCCGACAGGGGACTGAAGCTTTCTTT
CDR3aa: CAISRQGTEAFF

len: 14
j_gene: TRBJ2-7
d_gene: TRBD1
v_gene: TRBV28
abundance: few
CDR3nt: TGTGCCATCGCGAAGACAGGGCGAGGCTACGAGCAGTACTTC
CDR3aa: CAIAKTGRGYEQYF

len: 12
j_gene: TRBJ1-2
d_gene: .
v_gene: TRBV20-1
abundance: few
CDR3nt: TGCAGTGCTAGCAGGGAAACCTATGGCTACACCTTC
CDR3aa: CSASRETYGYTF

len: 14
j_gene: TRBJ2-1
d_gene: .
v_gene: TRBV29-1
abundance: few
CDR3nt: TGCAGCGTTGTTGGCCAGGGAATCTACAATGAGCAGTTCTTC
CDR3aa: CSVVGQGIYNEQFF

len: 14
j_gene: TRBJ2-3
d_gene: .
v_gene: TRBV6-1
abundance: few
CDR3nt: TGTGCCAGCAGACTAGACTACCGCACAGATACGCAGTATTTT
CDR3aa: CASRLDYRTDTQYF

len: 15
j_gene: TRBJ2-7
d_gene: TRBD2
v_gene: TRBV6-5
abundance: .
CDR3nt: TGTGCCAGCAGAGCACCGGGACTAGGGTCCTACGAGCAGTACTTC
CDR3aa: CASRAPGLGSYEQYF

len: 14
j_gene: TRBJ1-2
d_gene: TRBD1
v_gene: TRBV5-1
abundance: .
CDR3nt: TGCGCCAGCAGCAATCCGGGACAGGGGAATGGCTACACCTTC
CDR3aa: CASSNPGQGNGYTF

len: 14
j_gene: TRBJ1-4
d_gene: .
v_gene: TRBV6-6
abundance: few
CDR3nt: TGTGCCAGCACCGAGACAAGCGGCGATGAAAAACTGTTTTTT
CDR3aa: CASTETSGDEKLFF

len: 15
j_gene: TRBJ1-1
d_gene: .
v_gene: TRBV9
abundance: .
CDR3nt: TGTGCCAGCAGCGTAGAAGGTTGGGTAGACACTGAAGCTTTCTTT
CDR3aa: CASSVEGWVDTEAFF

len: 14
j_gene: TRBJ2-3
d_gene: .
v_gene: TRBV7-9
abundance: many
CDR3nt: TGTGCCAGCAGCTTATACCTGATGGGGGATACGCAGTATTTT
CDR3aa: CASSLYLMGDTQYF

len: 14
j_gene: TRBJ1-6
d_gene: TRBD1
v_gene: TRBV12-3/TRBV12-4
abundance: .
CDR3nt: TGTGCCAGCAGACGCGGGACAGGGGGCTCACCCCTCCACTTT
CDR3aa: CASRRGTGGSPLHF

len: 16
j_gene: TRBJ2-7
d_gene: TRBD1
v_gene: TRBV5-4
abundance: .
CDR3nt: TGTGCCAGCAGCTTGGGGGGGACAGGGGGCGTGTACGAGCAGTACTTC
CDR3aa: CASSLGGTGGVYEQYF

len: 16
j_gene: TRBJ2-2
d_gene: .
v_gene: TRBV4-2
abundance: .
CDR3nt: TGTGCCAGCAGCCAAGTAGCGGCGTCAAACACCGGGGAGCTGTTTTTT
CDR3aa: CASSQVAASNTGELFF

len: 12
j_gene: TRBJ1-2
d_gene: .
v_gene: TRBV5-1
abundance: few
CDR3nt: TGCGCCAGCAGGGAAAACAGGGATCCGCTCACCTTC
CDR3aa: CASRENRDPLTF

len: 13
j_gene: TRBJ2-5
d_gene: .
v_gene: TRBV20-1
abundance: .
CDR3nt: TGCAGTGCTTCGCGGACCGTCCAAGAGACCCAGTACTTC
CDR3aa: CSASRTVQETQYF

len: 15
j_gene: TRBJ1-1
d_gene: .
v_gene: TRBV5-1
abundance: few
CDR3nt: TGCGCCAGCAGCAAGTCCCGGACGGTAACGACTGAAGCTTTCTTT
CDR3aa: CASSKSRTVTTEAFF

len: 16
j_gene: TRBJ1-4
d_gene: .
v_gene: TRBV14
abundance: .
CDR3nt: TGTGCCAGCAGCCTCCTTACCGGGACTGCCAATGAAAAACTGTTTTTT
CDR3aa: CASSLLTGTANEKLFF

len: 15
j_gene: TRBJ1-1
d_gene: .
v_gene: TRBV4-1
abundance: few
CDR3nt: TGCGCCAGCAGCCAGCAGGGGCGCAAGGACACTGAAGCTTTCTTT
CDR3aa: CASSQQGRKDTEAFF

len: 13
j_gene: TRBJ1-2
d_gene: .
v_gene: TRBV3-1
abundance: .
CDR3nt: TGTGCCAGCAGCCAACCCGGGACTGATGGCTACACCTTC
CDR3aa: CASSQPGTDGYTF

len: 14
j_gene: TRBJ1-4
d_gene: TRBD1
v_gene: TRBV2
abundance: .
CDR3nt: TGTGCCAGCAAGACCGACAGGGCTCGGGAAAAACTGTTTTTT
CDR3aa: CASKTDRAREKLFF

len: 13
j_gene: TRBJ2-3
d_gene: .
v_gene: TRBV12-3/TRBV12-4
abundance: .
CDR3nt: TGTGCCAGCAGTTGGACCGAGACAGATACGCAGTATTTT
CDR3aa: CASSWTETDTQYF

len: 16
j_gene: TRBJ2-5
d_gene: TRBD2
v_gene: TRBV28
abundance: .
CDR3nt: TGTGCCAGCAGGACCCGGGGAGGGATCCCCTCTGAGACCCAGTACTTC
CDR3aa: CASRTRGGIPSETQYF

len: 12
j_gene: TRBJ1-4
d_gene: .
v_gene: TRBV27
abundance: few
CDR3nt: TGTGCCAGCAGTCGGGACCAGGAAAAACTGTTTTTT
CDR3aa: CASSRDQEKLFF

len: 16
j_gene: TRBJ2-3
d_gene: TRBD1
v_gene: TRBV7-6
abundance: .
CDR3nt: TGTGCCAGCAGCTCTCTCAGGGGGAGAGGCACAGATACGCAGTATTTT
CDR3aa: CASSSLRGRGTDTQYF

len: 15
j_gene: TRBJ1-4
d_gene: .
v_gene: TRBV20-1
abundance: .
CDR3nt: TGCAGTGCGGGGAAAGGGACGGTAACTAATGAAAAACTGTTTTTT
CDR3aa: CSAGKGTVTNEKLFF

len: 14
j_gene: TRBJ2-5
d_gene: .
v_gene: TRBV5-1
abundance: few
CDR3nt: TGCGCCAGCAGCTTGGATCCTCTCCAAGAGACCCAGTACTTC
CDR3aa: CASSLDPLQETQYF

len: 17
j_gene: TRBJ2-1
d_gene: .
v_gene: TRBV20-1
abundance: .
CDR3nt: TGCAGTGCTAGAGCCCTAAGGGGGAACTATTACAAGGATGAGCAGTTCTTC
CDR3aa: CSARALRGNYYKDEQFF

len: 18
j_gene: TRBJ2-2
d_gene: .
v_gene: TRBV6-2/TRBV6-3
abundance: .
CDR3nt: TGTGCCAGCAGTTACTCGTGGACAGAACCTAAGAACACCGGGGAGCTGTTTTTT
CDR3aa: CASSYSWTEPKNTGELFF

len: 16
j_gene: TRBJ2-1
d_gene: TRBD2
v_gene: TRBV7-2
abundance: .
CDR3nt: TGTGCCAGCAGCCGCGGGGTAGCGGGAGTCCACAATGAGCAGTTCTTC
CDR3aa: CASSRGVAGVHNEQFF

len: 12
j_gene: TRBJ2-5
d_gene: .
v_gene: TRBV2
abundance: many
CDR3nt: TGTGCCAGCTCTCGAGCTCGGCAGACCCAGTACTTC
CDR3aa: CASSRARQTQYF

len: 14
j_gene: TRBJ1-1
d_gene: .
v_gene: TRBV7-6
abundance: .
CDR3nt: TGTGCCAGCAGCTTAGATGAGGGAGGGACTGAAGCTTTCTTT
CDR3aa: CASSLDEGGTEAFF

len: 15
j_gene: TRBJ2-7
d_gene: TRBD2
v_gene: TRBV20-1
abundance: .
CDR3nt: TGCAGTGCTAGAGACCCCAGGGAAGGCGGGAGCGAGCAGTACTTC
CDR3aa: CSARDPREGGSEQYF

len: 17
j_gene: TRBJ2-5
d_gene: TRBD2
v_gene: TRBV20-1
abundance: many
CDR3nt: TGCAGTGCTAGCCCCGGGGTAGCGGGGTACCTCCAAGAGACCCAGTACTTC
CDR3aa: CSASPGVAGYLQETQYF

len: 13
j_gene: TRBJ2-7
d_gene: TRBD1
v_gene: TRBV5-1
abundance: few
CDR3nt: TGCGCCAGCAGCTGGGGGACAGGGGGCGAGCAGTACTTC
CDR3aa: CASSWGTGGEQYF

len: 14
j_gene: TRBJ2-1
d_gene: TRBD2
v_gene: TRBV7-9
abundance: .
CDR3nt: TGTGCCAGCAGCTCAGTCCGGGGGGTGGATGAGCAGTTCTTC
CDR3aa: CASSSVRGVDEQFF

len: 17
j_gene: TRBJ2-2
d_gene: TRBD2
v_gene: TRBV4-1
abundance: many
CDR3nt: TGCGCCAGCAGCCAAGAACCGGGACTAGGGGCCATATGGAAGCTGTTTTTT
CDR3aa: CASSQEPGLGAIWKLFF

len: 11
j_gene: TRBJ2-5
d_gene: .
v_gene: TRBV30
abundance: .
CDR3nt: TGTGCCTGGAAAGGGGAAGAGACCCAGTACTTC
CDR3aa: CAWKGEETQYF

len: 14
j_gene: TRBJ2-3
d_gene: .
v_gene: TRBV19
abundance: .
CDR3nt: TGTGCCAGTACCCAGGGACTTATCACAGATACGCAGTATTTT
CDR3aa: CASTQGLITDTQYF

len: 13
j_gene: TRBJ1-2
d_gene: TRBD1
v_gene: TRBV20-1
abundance: once
CDR3nt: TGCAGTGCTAGAGCTGGGACAGGGTATGGCTACACCTTC
CDR3aa: CSARAGTGYGYTF

len: 14
j_gene: TRBJ1-1
d_gene: TRBD1
v_gene: TRBV5-6
abundance: .
CDR3nt: TGTGCCAGCAGCCACCAGGGGGGGTTCGGTGAAGCTTTCTTT
CDR3aa: CASSHQGGFGEAFF

len: 17
j_gene: TRBJ1-1
d_gene: TRBD1
v_gene: TRBV7-9
abundance: .
CDR3nt: TGTGCCAGCAGCCCTTGGGTACAGGGGACGGGTCCCACTGAAGCTTTCTTT
CDR3aa: CASSPWVQGTGPTEAFF

len: 12
j_gene: TRBJ2-5
d_gene: .
v_gene: TRBV11-2
abundance: .
CDR3nt: TGTGCCAGCAGTATGGTCAGAGAGACCCAGTACTTC
CDR3aa: CASSMVRETQYF